These 5 T cell receptor beta chains came from one sample sequenced in a study of blood T cell repertoires in COVID-19. This table comes from immunoSEQ multiplex PCR, and its TCRdb copy is limited to in-frame clones, with some not included. The sample has about 530,000 clones, roughly 91% seen once. Sequencing was done on a sample of peripheral blood. These receptors were taken from a woman in her forties or fifties with COVID-19, enrolled during active disease.

The gene calls are TRBV11-2 and TRBJ1-1, with TRBD1 as a possible D gene (5 bases). Trimming took 7 bases from V and 8 from J, leaving 20 bases between them. The CDR3 extends over 14 amino acids. Germline-derived CDR1 and CDR2 are SGHAT and FQNNGV. CDR3 protein: CASTPGGWAKEAFF. CDR3 nucleotide sequence: TGTGCCAGCACCCCGGGGGGATGGGCGAAGGAAGCTTTCTTT. The full variable domain, its missing parts supplied by reference TRBV11-2 and TRBJ1-1, is EAGVAQSPRYKIIEKRQSVAFWCNPISGHATLYWYQQILGQGPKLLIQFQNNGVVDDSQLPKDRFSAERLKGVDSTLKIQPAKLEDSAVYLCASTPGGWAKEAFFGQGTRLTVV.

The chain links TRBV5-4 to TRBJ2-7; 8 positions match TRBD1. V was clipped by 4 bases and J by 6 bases; unmatched bases: 0. From germline, CDR1 is SGHNT and CDR2 YYREEE (reference sequence). The CDR3 is 11 amino acids. The CDR3 region is CASSTGGEQYF. The DNA for the CDR3 is TGTGCCAGCAGCACAGGGGGCGAGCAGTACTTC.

This clone was observed a few times. Here the CDR3 reads CASRLWDTQYF. The DNA of the CDR3 is TGTGCCAGCAGACTTTGGGATACGCAGTATTTT. This chain joins TRBV28 and TRBJ2-3; D remains ambiguous. From germline, CDR1 is MDHEN and CDR2 SYDVKM. The length of the CDR3 is 11 residues. V lost 6 bases to trimming and J lost 6 bases, with 7 bases between them. The whole variable domain, filled in from reference TRBV28 and TRBJ2-3, reads DVKVTQSSRYLVKRTGEKVFLECVQDMDHENMFWYRQDPGLGLRLIYFSYDVKMKEKGDIPEGYSVSREKKERFSLILESASTNQTSMYLCASRLWDTQYFGPGTRLTVL.

This clone was detected a few times. The rearrangement links TRBV2 to TRBJ1-2; D may be TRBD1 (5 bases). Germline-derived CDR1 and CDR2 are SNHLY and FYNNEI. Trimming stripped 4 bases from V and 13 bases from J, with 16 bases between. This CDR3 has 12 residues. CDR3: CASSAVDRFSTF. The DNA of the CDR3 is TGTGCCAGCAGTGCGGTAGACAGATTTTCCACCTTC.

The chain carries TRBV27 and TRBJ1-4; D gene ambiguous. This CDR3 spans 14 amino acids. CDR1 and CDR2 (germline): MNHEY, SMNVEV (reference sequence). Trimming took off 4 bases at V and 4 bases at J, with 10 bases between the two ends. CDR3 residues: CASSSEPFNEKLFF. Written as DNA, the CDR3 is TGTGCCAGCAGTTCCGAGCCCTTTAATGAAAAACTGTTTTTT.